What follows is one TCR beta chain and its context. This sample stems from a study of blood T cell repertoires in COVID-19. Study overall: T cells, B-cell-depleted T cells, or PBMCs provided the cDNA or gDNA that served as material.

This CDR3 comprises 14 residues. V shed 6 bases and J shed 0 bases, with 9 bases lying between them. CDR1 MDHEN and CDR2 SYDVKM come from the germline V gene. Under the authors' procedure: Reference gene primer amplification gave nucleated cell count estimates. Clones were sequenced by immunoSEQ multiplex PCR, and TCRdb holds only the in-frame ones, with some missing. V and J calls and clone size are given by that table; D and trimming were obtained from the DNA. The sample includes roughly 200,000 clones, 76% seen only once; the top ten take approximately 8.6%. The receptor was isolated from a woman between 50 and 59 years old with active or convalescent COVID-19. The specimen sequenced was peripheral blood. This chain links TRBV28 with TRBJ1-3; D gene uncertain. This chain's CDR3 is CASSDFSSGNTIYF. In nucleotides, the CDR3 is TGTGCCAGCAGCGACTTCTCCTCTGGAAACACCATATATTTT.